Here is one T cell receptor (beta chain) with its context. Its antigen is as yet unknown. The data stem from a study of cytomegalovirus exposure and HLA in healthy donors. Overall study findings and caveats: Diagnosis of cytomegalovirus status made by the classifier reportedly showed high specificity and sensitivity.

Germline CDR1 reads GTSNPN; CDR2 reads SVGIG (reference sequence). The CDR3 is 14 residues long. V lost 6 bases and J lost 2; bases outside the gene matches: 8. The PCR used 60 Vbeta and 13 Jbeta primers. The repertoire was sequenced with immunoSEQ multiplex PCR; TCRdb's copy has only in-frame clones and lacks some. Of roughly 110,000 clones listed, around 77% are singletons. Sequencing input: PBMCs. This TCR came from a male donor in good health and CMV-seronegative. The gene calls are TRBV30 and TRBJ1-1; 8 nucleotides align to TRBD1. For the CDR3, the DNA is TGTGCCTGTGCAGGGGGCGTGAGTAACACTGAAGCTTTCTTT. Encoded protein: CACAGGVSNTEAFF.